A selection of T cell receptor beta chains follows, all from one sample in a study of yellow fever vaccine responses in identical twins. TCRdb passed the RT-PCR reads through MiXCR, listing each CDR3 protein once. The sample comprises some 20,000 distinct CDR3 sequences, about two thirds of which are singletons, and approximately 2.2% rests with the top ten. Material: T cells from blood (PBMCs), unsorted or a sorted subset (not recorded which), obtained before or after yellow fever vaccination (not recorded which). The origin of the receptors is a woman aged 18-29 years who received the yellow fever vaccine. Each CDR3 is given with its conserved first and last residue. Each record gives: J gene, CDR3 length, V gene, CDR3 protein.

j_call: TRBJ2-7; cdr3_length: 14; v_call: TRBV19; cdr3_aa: CASSRQAGLYEQYF
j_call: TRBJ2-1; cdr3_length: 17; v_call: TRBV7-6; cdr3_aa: CASSPTSGASSYNEQFF
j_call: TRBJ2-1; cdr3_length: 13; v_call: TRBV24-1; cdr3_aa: CATSDLDYNEQFF
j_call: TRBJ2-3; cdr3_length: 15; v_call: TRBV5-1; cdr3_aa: CASSFQTSGRDTQYF
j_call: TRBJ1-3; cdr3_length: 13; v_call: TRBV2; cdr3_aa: CASKLQGGNTIYF
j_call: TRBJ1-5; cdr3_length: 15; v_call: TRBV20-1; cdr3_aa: CSASAGQGYFQPQHF
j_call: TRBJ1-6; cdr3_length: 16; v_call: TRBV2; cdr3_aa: CASSEHRRTANSPLHF
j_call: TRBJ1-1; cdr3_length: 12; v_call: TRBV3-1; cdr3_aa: CASSFSRTEAFF
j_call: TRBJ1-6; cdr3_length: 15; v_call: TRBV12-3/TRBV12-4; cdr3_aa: CASRRQGLDNSPLHF
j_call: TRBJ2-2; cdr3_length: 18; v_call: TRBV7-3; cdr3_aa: CASSLIGATSGYTGELFF
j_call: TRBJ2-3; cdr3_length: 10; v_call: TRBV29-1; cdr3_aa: CSVPGHTQYF
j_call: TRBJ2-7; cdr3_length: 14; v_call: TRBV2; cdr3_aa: CASSEKSGRAQQYF
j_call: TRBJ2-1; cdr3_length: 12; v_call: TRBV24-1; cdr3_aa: CATSDFSGEQFF
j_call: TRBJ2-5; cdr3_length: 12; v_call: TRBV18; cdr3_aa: CASSVLEETQYF
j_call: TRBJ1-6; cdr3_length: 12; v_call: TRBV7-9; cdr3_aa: CASSLESSPLHF
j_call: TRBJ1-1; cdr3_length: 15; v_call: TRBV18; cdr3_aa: CASSPPGQRTLEAFF
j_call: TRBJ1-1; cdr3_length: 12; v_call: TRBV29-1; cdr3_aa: CSAQLGGTEAFF
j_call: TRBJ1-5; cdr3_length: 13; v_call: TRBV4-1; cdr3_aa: CASSQALNQPQHF
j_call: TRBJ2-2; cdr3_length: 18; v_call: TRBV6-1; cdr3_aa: CASRKSTSGTTNTGELFF
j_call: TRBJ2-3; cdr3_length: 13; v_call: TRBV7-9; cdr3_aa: CASSLGEADTQYF
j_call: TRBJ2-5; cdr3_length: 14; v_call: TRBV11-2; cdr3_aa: CASSLGLAQETQYF
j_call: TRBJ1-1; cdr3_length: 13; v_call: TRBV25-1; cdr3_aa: CASSDGDSHWAFF
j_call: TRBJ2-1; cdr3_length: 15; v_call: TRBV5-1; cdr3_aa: CASSLGLVNYNEQFF
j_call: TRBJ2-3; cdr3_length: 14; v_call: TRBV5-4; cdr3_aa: CASSSGTSTDTQYF
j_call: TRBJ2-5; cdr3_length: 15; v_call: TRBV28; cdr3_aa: CASSLRTGVAETQYF
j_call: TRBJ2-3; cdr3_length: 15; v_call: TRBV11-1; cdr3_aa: CASSLNTGNTDTQYF
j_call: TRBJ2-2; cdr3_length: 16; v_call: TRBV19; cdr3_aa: CASSIGLAEVTGELFF
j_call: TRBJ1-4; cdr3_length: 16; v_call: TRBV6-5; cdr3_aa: CASSYSGQGVYEKLFF
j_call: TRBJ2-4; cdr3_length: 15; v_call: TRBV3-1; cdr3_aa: CASSHKLAAKNIQYF
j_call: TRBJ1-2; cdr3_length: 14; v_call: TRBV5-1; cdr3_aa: CASSLDTGGSGYTF
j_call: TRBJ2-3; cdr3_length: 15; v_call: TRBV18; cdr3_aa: CASSPLAGGPDTQYF
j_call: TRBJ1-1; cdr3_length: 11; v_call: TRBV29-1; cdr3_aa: CSEMRTTEAFF
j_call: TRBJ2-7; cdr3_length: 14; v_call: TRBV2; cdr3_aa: CASRGGRESYEQYF
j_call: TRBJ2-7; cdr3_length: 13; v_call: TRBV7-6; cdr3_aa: CASSWESSYEQYF
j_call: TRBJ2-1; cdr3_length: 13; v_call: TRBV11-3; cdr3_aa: CASSFNRDNEQFF
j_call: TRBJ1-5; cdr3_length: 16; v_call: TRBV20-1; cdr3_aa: CSANKVGRGGNQPQHF
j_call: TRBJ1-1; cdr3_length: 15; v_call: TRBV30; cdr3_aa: CAWSPIDREDTEAFF
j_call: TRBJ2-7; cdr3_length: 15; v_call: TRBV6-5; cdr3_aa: CASSSLAGGAYEQYF
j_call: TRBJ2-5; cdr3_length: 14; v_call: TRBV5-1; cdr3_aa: CASSIGTGKETQYF
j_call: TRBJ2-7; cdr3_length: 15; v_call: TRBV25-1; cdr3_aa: CASSDLAAGSYEQYF
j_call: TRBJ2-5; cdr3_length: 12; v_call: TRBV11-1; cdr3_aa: CASSYLGETQYF
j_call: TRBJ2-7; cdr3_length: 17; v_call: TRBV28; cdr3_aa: CASSLSTGRTGGNEQYF
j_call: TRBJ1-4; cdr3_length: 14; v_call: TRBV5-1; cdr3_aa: CASSQGTEGEKLFF
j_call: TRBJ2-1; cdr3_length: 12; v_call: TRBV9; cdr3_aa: CASSPSYDEQFF
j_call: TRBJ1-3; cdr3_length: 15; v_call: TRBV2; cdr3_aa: CASSALQGSGNTIYF
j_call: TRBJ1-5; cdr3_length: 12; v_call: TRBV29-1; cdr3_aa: CSVGHTNQPQHF
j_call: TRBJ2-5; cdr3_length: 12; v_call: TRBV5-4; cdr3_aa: CASSFAQETQYF
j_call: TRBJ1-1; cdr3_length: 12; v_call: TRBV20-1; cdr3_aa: CSATGGSVEAFF
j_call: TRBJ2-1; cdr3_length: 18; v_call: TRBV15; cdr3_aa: CATSRGEAGGGTYNEQFF
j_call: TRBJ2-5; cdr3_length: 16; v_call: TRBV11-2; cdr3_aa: CASSPSSGGSQETQYF
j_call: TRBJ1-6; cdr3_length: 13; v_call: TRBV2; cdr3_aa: CASRTDFNSPLHF
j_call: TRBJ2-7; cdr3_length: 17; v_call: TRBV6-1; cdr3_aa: CASSKTSGRATGNEQYF